This T cell receptor (beta chain) derives from a study of blood T cell repertoires in COVID-19. CDR1 is LGHDT and CDR2 is YNNKEL in the germline V gene (reference sequence). Trimming pared 4 bases from V and 3 bases from J, leaving 9 bases between. The CDR3 contains 13 residues. The method was immunoSEQ multiplex PCR; TCRdb's version includes in-frame clones alone and lacks a portion of them. The sample gives a few hundred thousand clones, almost 85% of which show up once; approximately 5% is in the top ten. The sequence derives from a man in his forties or fifties with active or convalescent COVID-19. Specimen: peripheral blood. J is TRBJ1-1 and V is TRBV3-1 (or the pseudogene TRBV3-2), with unresolved D. This CDR3 reads CASSRGLDTEAFF. The CDR3 nucleotides are TGTGCCAGCAGCCGCGGACTGGACACTGAAGCTTTCTTT.